The 32 T cell receptor beta chains below were found in one sample sequenced in a study of shared clonotypes between healthy human individuals. Sequencing was performed with immunoSEQ multiplex PCR; in TCRdb, only in-frame clones are kept and a portion is missing. The data contain about 1 million clones, 65% to 80% of them singletons. Sample: memory CD4+ T cells sorted from blood. Documented subset: CD45RA-negative fraction. These receptors came from a man aged 18 to 29 in good health.

The table lists this clone with a count of one. An end of the junction differs from the germline gene, which may be a read error. This sequence joins TRBV6-5 and TRBJ2-1, with D possibly called TRBD1 or TRBD2 (5 bases each). The CDR3 covers 11 residues. CDR1 and CDR2 (germline): MNHEY, SVGAGI. CDR3 protein: CASSYGGPGVF. CDR3 coding DNA: TGTGCCAGCAGTTACGGGGGACCCGGGGTCTTC.

This clone has more than one count but fewer than ten. The chain has TRBV7-8 and TRBJ2-3; D may be TRBD1 or TRBD2 (5 bases each). Trimming took 6 bases from V and 0 from J, leaving 7 bases between them. Germline CDR1 reads SGHVS; CDR2 reads FQNEAQ. The CDR3 extends over 13 amino acids. The CDR3 reads CASRRDSTDTQYF. CDR3 DNA: TGTGCCAGCAGACGGGACAGCACAGATACGCAGTATTTT.

CDR3 sequence (DNA): TGTGCCAGCAGTACAGGGGCTCAGCCCCAGCATTTT. It is translated as CASSTGAQPQHF. This sequence joins TRBV28 and TRBJ1-5; 7 bases are a match to TRBD1. With V trimmed by 5 bases and J by 6 bases, 1 base remained unmatched. Germline loops: CDR1 MDHEN, CDR2 SYDVKM. This CDR3 comprises 12 residues.

V usage is TRBV7-2 and J usage is TRBJ1-1; D may be TRBD1 (5 bases). The CDR3 has 12 residues. Germline V gene data show CDR1 as SGHTA and CDR2 as FQGNSA. Trimming shortened V by 0 bases and J by 11 bases, and 10 bases separated the two germline ends. CDR3 sequence reads: CASSLAGQGAFF. CDR3 bases: TGTGCCAGCAGCTTAGCAGGACAAGGGGCTTTCTTT.

CDR3: CASSPRDSNEKLFF. In DNA form, the CDR3 reads TGTGCCAGCAGCCCCCGGGACAGCAATGAAAAACTGTTTTTT. This chain links TRBV7-8 with TRBJ1-4, with 7 bases lining up with TRBD1. The CDR3 contains 14 residues. The junction had 5 bases not matched to a gene; V was cut back by 5 bases and J by 5 bases. CDR1 is SGHVS and CDR2 is FQNEAQ in the germline V gene.

J is TRBJ1-1 and V is TRBV6-6; no clear D gene. The CDR3 is made up of 12 amino acids. Germline V gene sequence: CDR1 MNHNY, CDR2 SVGAGI (reference sequence). Trimming removed 6 bases from V and 6 bases from J, with 11 bases in between. CDR3 amino acids: CASRGPGAEAFF. The CDR3 nucleotides read TGTGCCAGCAGGGGCCCCGGGGCTGAAGCTTTCTTT.

In its sample, this clone was seen a few times. This chain links TRBV21-1 with TRBJ2-1; TRBD1, the table's D call, lacks a check against the DNA. TRBV21-1 is recorded as a pseudogene. The CDR3 is 20 residues long. CDR3 sequence reads: CASSIQGRVRGLSRDNEQFF. CDR3 bases: TGTGCCAGCAGCATTCAGGGGCGGGTCAGGGGGCTTTCTAGGGACAATGAGCAGTTCTTC.

This clone occurred once. The chain couples TRBV9 to TRBJ2-1, with D perhaps matching TRBD2 (6 bases). CDR1 and CDR2 (germline): SGDLS, YYNGEE. The V gene lost 3 bases and the J gene lost 8 bases, with 18 bases spanning the gap. The CDR3 sequence is 15 residues long. The DNA of the CDR3 is TGTGCCAGCAGCGCCCATCTGACTAGTTTGGATGAGCAGTTCTTC. It specifies CASSAHLTSLDEQFF.

The chain recombines TRBV6-1 with TRBJ1-5; D may be TRBD1 (6 bases). Trimming removed 5 bases from V and 1 base from J, with 9 bases in between. This CDR3 comprises 14 residues. In germline, CDR1 is MNHNS, CDR2 SASEGT. The DNA of the CDR3 is TGTGCCAGCAGTTTCCAGGGGAGCAATCAGCCCCAGCATTTT. Its translation: CASSFQGSNQPQHF.

This sequence joins TRBV5-4 and TRBJ2-5; TRBD2 agrees at 12 bases. This CDR3 region has 15 residues. V trimming: 0 bases; J trimming: 5 bases; junction bases outside the gene matches: 2. Germline CDR1 is SGHNT and CDR2 is YYREEE (reference sequence). CDR3 region: CASSLGLAGVETQYF. The CDR3 bases are TGTGCCAGCAGCTTGGGACTAGCGGGGGTTGAGACCCAGTACTTC.

This clone was seen a few times. V and J are TRBV4-1 and TRBJ2-3; the D is unclear. CDR3 length equals 15 residues. Deletions cut 0 bases from V and 2 bases from J, with 9 bases between. Germline-derived CDR1 and CDR2 are MGHRA and YSYEKL. The chain's CDR3 is CASSQEAFNTDTQYF. DNA of the CDR3: TGCGCCAGCAGCCAAGAGGCCTTCAACACAGATACGCAGTATTTT.

The gene calls are TRBV10-2 and TRBJ2-7, with D perhaps matching TRBD1 (5 bases). The germline V gene has CDR1 WSHSY and CDR2 SAAADI. The V end lost 0 bases, the J end lost 7 bases, and 13 bases lay between the germline ends. The CDR3 extends over 14 amino acids. CDR3 residues: CASSESTQGLEQYF. CDR3 nucleotide sequence: TGCGCCAGCAGTGAGTCGACTCAGGGTTTGGAGCAGTACTTC.

The CDR3 DNA reads as TGCAGCGTTGAAGCTGCGGCCAACTACAATGAGCAGTTCTTC. This encodes CSVEAAANYNEQFF. This sequence joins TRBV29-1 and TRBJ2-1; D ambiguous. CDR1 and CDR2 from the germline V gene are SQVTM and ANQGSEA. This CDR3 contains 14 residues. V was pared by 1 base and J by 3 bases, with 10 bases between.

The chain combines TRBV30 with TRBJ2-2; 8 bases fit TRBD1. CDR1 GTSNPN and CDR2 SVGIG come from the germline V gene (reference sequence). CDR3 length equals 15 residues. V shed 4 bases and J 4 bases; nucleotides not matched to a gene: 8. DNA of the CDR3: TGTGCCTGGATTTCAGGGGGCGACGGCACCGGGGAGCTGTTTTTT. Amino acid sequence: CAWISGGDGTGELFF.

The chain joins TRBV9 to TRBJ2-5; 7 bases agree with TRBD2. The junction had 5 bases not matched to a gene; V was cut back by 2 bases and J by 4 bases. The CDR3 is made up of 14 amino acids. The germline V gene encodes CDR1 SGDLS and CDR2 YYNGEE. The CDR3: CASSVGEGIETQYF. The CDR3 bases are TGTGCCAGCAGCGTTGGGGAGGGGATAGAGACCCAGTACTTC.

This chain links TRBV2 with TRBJ2-1; D may be TRBD2 (6 bases). The germline V gene encodes CDR1 SNHLY and CDR2 FYNNEI. The germline V and J ends were trimmed by 5 bases and 3 bases, with 11 bases remaining between them. CDR3 length equals 14 residues. The CDR3 spells CASSPGSRYNEQFF. In nucleotides, the CDR3 is TGTGCCAGCAGTCCCGGGAGTCGCTACAATGAGCAGTTCTTC.

On this clone itself: This may be a read error, as it is one base from a much larger clone. Different DNA sequences within this sample yield the same CDR3. The chain links TRBV5-4 to TRBJ2-2; no clear D gene. V was cut by 4 bases and J by 5 bases, with 6 bases left in between. Germline V gene lookup returns CDR1 SGHNT and CDR2 YYREEE (reference sequence). This CDR3 has 12 residues. The CDR3 DNA reads as TGTGCCAGCAGCCTAGATACCGGGGAGCTGTTTTTT. It codes for CASSLDTGELFF.

The chain employs TRBV2 and TRBJ2-7, with a tentative D call TRBD2 (7 bases). This CDR3 contains 14 residues. The germline V and J ends were trimmed by 4 bases and 7 bases, with 17 bases remaining between them. Per germline, CDR1 SNHLY and CDR2 FYNNEI. The CDR3 region is CASSAEGGAGEQYF. The DNA for the CDR3 is TGTGCCAGCAGTGCAGAAGGGGGGGCAGGGGAGCAGTACTTC.

This clone was counted between two and nine times. V gene TRBV5-6 combines with J gene TRBJ2-3; perhaps TRBD2 as D (6 bases). The germline V and J ends were trimmed by 5 bases and 2 bases, with 18 bases remaining between them. This CDR3 spans 16 amino acids. The germline gives CDR1 SGHDT, CDR2 YYEEEE. CDR3 residues: CASSLPRDSFTDTQYF. The CDR3 region has the DNA TGTGCCAGCAGTCTACCCCGGGACTCCTTCACAGATACGCAGTATTTT.

CDR3 in amino acids: CASSPLGLAGTDTQYF. DNA of the CDR3: TGCGCCAGCAGCCCCCTGGGGCTAGCGGGCACAGATACGCAGTATTTT. V and J are TRBV4-1 and TRBJ2-3, with 7 bases fitting TRBD2. This CDR3 has 16 amino acids. CDR1 and CDR2 (germline): MGHRA, YSYEKL. The junction had 8 bases not matched to a gene; V was cut back by 4 bases and J by 1 base.

The chain is built from TRBV25-1 and TRBJ2-7, with TRBD1 as a possible D gene (7 bases). The ends were cut back, 9 bases at V and 6 bases at J, with 15 bases in the middle. The germline CDR1 and CDR2 sequences are MGHDK and SYGVNS. The CDR3 is 12 residues long. For the CDR3, the DNA is TGTGCCAGTAGATCCAGGGGGGTCGAGCAGTACTTC. Protein sequence: CASRSRGVEQYF.

The rearrangement links TRBV27 to TRBJ2-5; D gene unclear. Between the trimmed V and J ends, which lost 4 bases and 2 bases, there was a span of 11 bases. Germline V gives CDR1 MNHEY, CDR2 SMNVEV (reference sequence). The CDR3 sequence is 14 residues long. The DNA for the CDR3 is TGTGCCAGCAGTTCCCTCCTCTATCAAGAGACCCAGTACTTC. Translation gives CASSSLLYQETQYF.

This clone appeared once. The V and J genes are TRBV7-2 and TRBJ2-5; 8 positions match TRBD2. The CDR3 sequence is 15 residues long. CDR1 and CDR2 from the germline V gene are SGHTA and FQGNSA. The junction had 5 bases not matched to a gene; V was cut back by 4 bases and J by 1 base. The CDR3 loop reads CASSSKRGIQETQYF. The CDR3 DNA follows: TGTGCCAGCAGCTCAAAGCGGGGGATCCAAGAGACCCAGTACTTC. The variable domain in full, completed from reference TRBV7-2 and TRBJ2-5, reads GAGVSQSPSNKVTEKGKDVELRCDPISGHTALYWYRQSLGQGLEFLIYFQGNSAPDKSGLPSDRFSAERTGGSVSTLTIQRTQQEDSAVYLCASSSKRGIQETQYFGPGTRLLVL.

This clone was seen repeatedly, ten times or more. The rearrangement uses TRBV10-1 and TRBJ2-7, with D hard to call. The germline CDR1 and CDR2 sequences are WNHNN and SYGVQD (reference sequence). Trimming left V 7 bases short and J 6 bases short, with 13 bases between. The length of the CDR3 is 12 residues. CDR3 protein: CASIEVICEQYF. The CDR3 nucleotides are TGCGCCAGCATCGAGGTGATTTGCGAGCAGTACTTC.

This chain links TRBV4-3 with TRBJ1-4, with D possibly matching TRBD1 (5 bases). Germline CDR1 is LGHNA and CDR2 is YSLEER. Deletions cut 4 bases from V and 5 bases from J, with 11 bases between. CDR3 length: 14 residues. CDR3 residues: CASSRGTDNEKLFF. CDR3 sequence (DNA): TGCGCCAGCAGCCGCGGGACGGACAATGAAAAACTGTTTTTT.

Only one count was recorded for this clone. The chain recombines TRBV5-4 with TRBJ1-3; no reliable D call. Trimming stripped 4 bases from V and 4 bases from J, with 15 bases between. The CDR3 consists of 15 residues. Germline assignment: CDR1 SGHNT and CDR2 YYREEE (reference sequence). For the CDR3, the DNA is TGTGCCAGCAGCCGGCACCAGGCTGACGGAAACACCATATATTTT. It translates to CASSRHQADGNTIYF.

V gene TRBV5-1 combines with J gene TRBJ1-4; D remains ambiguous. Germline loops: CDR1 SGHRS, CDR2 YFSETQ. The CDR3 is made up of 14 amino acids. The V end lost 1 base, the J end lost 3 bases, and 7 bases lay between the germline ends. For the CDR3, the DNA is TGCGCCAGCAGCTTGTACATCTCTAATGAAAAACTGTTTTTT. This sequence encodes CASSLYISNEKLFF.

The chain employs TRBV7-2 and TRBJ2-7; 7 bases are a match to TRBD1. The junction had 9 bases not matched to a gene; V was cut back by 4 bases and J by 6 bases. Germline CDR1 is SGHTA and CDR2 is FQGNSA. The CDR3 covers 14 residues. CDR3 protein: CASSSDRTSSEQYF. As DNA, the CDR3 is TGTGCCAGCAGCTCGGACAGGACCTCCAGCGAGCAGTACTTC. The full variable domain, rest sourced from reference TRBV7-2 and TRBJ2-7, is GAGVSQSPSNKVTEKGKDVELRCDPISGHTALYWYRQSLGQGLEFLIYFQGNSAPDKSGLPSDRFSAERTGGSVSTLTIQRTQQEDSAVYLCASSSDRTSSEQYFGPGTRLTVT.

The V gene is TRBV7-6, the J gene TRBJ1-2; D possibly corresponds to TRBD1 (6 bases). The CDR3 loop spans 13 amino acids. CDR1 is SGHVS and CDR2 is FNYEAQ in the germline V gene. V lost 6 bases and J 6 bases, leaving 14 bases between the germline ends. CDR3 loop: CASRKGVSDGYTF. The CDR3 DNA is TGTGCCAGCAGAAAGGGGGTTAGTGATGGCTACACCTTC.

The chain links TRBV5-1 to TRBJ1-2, with TRBD1 matching over 7 bases. CDR3 length equals 15 residues. Trimming at V came to 4 bases and at J to 5 bases, leaving 11 bases not matched to a gene. CDR1 is SGHRS, CDR2 YFSETQ, per germline. Here the CDR3 DNA reads TGCGCCAGCAGCATCGCGACAGGGCCTCTTTATGGCTACACCTTC. The encoded protein is CASSIATGPLYGYTF.

This sequence joins TRBV28 and TRBJ2-7; 7 nucleotides match TRBD2. Losses at the gene ends were 6 bases for V and 1 base for J; bases not matched to a gene: 6. This CDR3 contains 14 residues. The germline gives CDR1 MDHEN, CDR2 SYDVKM. CDR3 amino acids: CASSLMGGSYEQYF. The CDR3 nucleotides are TGTGCCAGCAGCCTAATGGGAGGGTCCTACGAGCAGTACTTC.

V gene TRBV30 combines with J gene TRBJ1-6, with D perhaps matching TRBD1 (6 bases). Per germline, CDR1 GTSNPN and CDR2 SVGIG (reference sequence). The CDR3 is made up of 14 amino acids. V lost 3 bases and J lost 5, with 11 bases in between. CDR3 DNA: TGTGCCTGGAGGGACAGCAGAAATAATTCACCCCTCCACTTT. As protein: CAWRDSRNNSPLHF.